Given below is one T cell receptor beta chain in context. These data are taken from a study of blood T cell repertoires in COVID-19. TCRdb's table, derived via immunoSEQ multiplex PCR, lists solely in-frame clones and lacks some. The sample yields fewer than 350,000 clones, around 90% seen once. The J segment lost 0 bases and the V segment lost 4 bases, leaving 12 bases of the junction unmatched. In germline, CDR1 is LGHNA, CDR2 YNFKEQ. The CDR3 runs to 19 residues. The source is a man in his sixties who had recovered from COVID-19. This chain connects TRBV4-2 to TRBJ1-4; TRBD1 matches at 9 bases. The specimen was PBMCs or T cells enriched from blood (not recorded which). The CDR3 protein is CASSPTSGTGTATNEKLFF. The CDR3 nucleotides are TGTGCCAGCAGCCCTACCTCCGGGACAGGGACTGCAACTAATGAAAAACTGTTTTTT.